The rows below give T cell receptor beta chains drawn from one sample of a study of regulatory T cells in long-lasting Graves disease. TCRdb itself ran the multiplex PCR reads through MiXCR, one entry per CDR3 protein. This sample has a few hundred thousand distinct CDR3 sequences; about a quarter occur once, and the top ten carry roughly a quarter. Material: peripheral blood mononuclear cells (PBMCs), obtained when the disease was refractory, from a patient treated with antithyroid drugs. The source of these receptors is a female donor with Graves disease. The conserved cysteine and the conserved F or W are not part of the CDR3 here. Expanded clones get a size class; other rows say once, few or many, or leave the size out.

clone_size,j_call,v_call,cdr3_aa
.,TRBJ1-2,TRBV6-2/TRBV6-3,ASSYSTTGARGYT
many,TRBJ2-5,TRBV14,ASSTGQTGETQY
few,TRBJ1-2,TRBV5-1,ASSWGQGYT
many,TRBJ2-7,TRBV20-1,SARGTSNYEQY
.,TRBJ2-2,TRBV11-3,ASSPRRVSGVTGELF
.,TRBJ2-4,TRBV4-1,ASSQGQGGDKNIQY
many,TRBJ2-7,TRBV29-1,SVEAGDAYEQY
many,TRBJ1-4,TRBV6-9,ASSYYGQGNEKLF
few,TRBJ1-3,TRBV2,ASSGSGTQSGNTIY
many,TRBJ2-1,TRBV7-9,ASSQLAGEAEQF
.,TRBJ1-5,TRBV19,ASQTQGVGNQPQH
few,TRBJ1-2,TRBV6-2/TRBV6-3,ASSHGTADYGYT
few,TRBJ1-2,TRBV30,AWNRDRPYGYT
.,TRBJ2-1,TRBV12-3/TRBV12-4,ASSSQGSYNEQF
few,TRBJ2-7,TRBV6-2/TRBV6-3,ASSGTESPYEQY
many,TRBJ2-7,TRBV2,ASSRYEQY
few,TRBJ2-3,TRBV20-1,SAVAEITDTQY
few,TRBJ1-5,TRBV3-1,ASSPWGRNQPQH
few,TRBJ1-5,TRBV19,ASSTPGRRAWQPQH
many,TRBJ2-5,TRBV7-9,ASSLGSGPQETQY
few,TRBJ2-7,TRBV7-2,ASSYAPTYEQY
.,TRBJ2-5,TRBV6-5,ASSYLAGGGETQY